These T cell receptor beta chains were read from a single sample in a study of Ad26.COV2.S vaccination and SARS-CoV-2 variants. Generated by immunoSEQ multiplex PCR, the TCRdb table keeps only in-frame clones and is missing some. This table has around 370,000 clones, 70% to 90% appearing once. This specimen was peripheral blood, taken in a trial of Ad26.COV2.S vaccine versus placebo. The receptors come from a person between 18 and 65 years old who received the Ad26.COV2.S COVID-19 vaccine or a placebo. The CDR3 runs from the conserved cysteine through the conserved F or W. The order of the fields is D gene, clone size, CDR3 length, V gene, J gene, CDR3 protein, CDR3 DNA. The D gene is left open where the match is weak. Where a row states a size, it is once, few, many or the class of an expanded clone; other rows omit it.

TRBD1	-	15	TRBV4-1	TRBJ2-7	CASSPDRGTHYEQYF	TGCGCCAGCAGCCCCGACAGGGGAACTCACTACGAGCAGTACTTC
-	-	13	TRBV6-2/TRBV6-3	TRBJ2-7	CASSYSNTPEQYF	TGTGCCAGCAGTTACTCGAATACTCCCGAGCAGTACTTC
-	-	16	TRBV3-1/TRBV3-2	TRBJ1-4	CASSQDRNRAGEKLFF	TGTGCCAGCAGCCAAGATAGGAACAGGGCTGGTGAAAAACTGTTTTTT
TRBD1	-	17	TRBV6-2/TRBV6-3	TRBJ1-5	CASSPHLGQGTNQPQHF	TGTGCCAGCAGTCCCCACCTCGGACAGGGGACTAATCAGCCCCAGCATTTT
TRBD1	once	15	TRBV19	TRBJ2-7	CASSISGQGASEQYF	TGTGCCAGTAGTATCTCGGGACAGGGGGCGAGTGAGCAGTACTTC
-	once	18	TRBV11-2	TRBJ2-6	CASTRLEGDPTGANVLTF	TGTGCCAGCACGAGGCTGGAAGGGGACCCTACTGGGGCCAACGTCCTGACTTTC
-	-	13	TRBV5-1	TRBJ2-5	CASSLEFAETQYF	TGCGCCAGCAGCTTGGAGTTCGCGGAGACCCAGTACTTC
-	-	12	TRBV7-9	TRBJ1-2	CASSPRGLGYTF	TGTGCCAGCAGCCCACGAGGGTTGGGCTACACCTTC
-	-	14	TRBV6-5	TRBJ2-2	CASGASANTGELFF	TGTGCCAGCGGCGCCAGTGCCAACACCGGGGAGCTGTTTTTT
-	-	16	TRBV2	TRBJ2-2	CASSEVGVVNTGELFF	TGTGCCAGCAGTGAAGTAGGGGTTGTGAACACCGGGGAGCTGTTTTTT
TRBD2	-	15	TRBV6-1	TRBJ2-1	CASSEAGVGLNEQFF	TGTGCCAGCAGTGAGGCGGGAGTGGGGCTCAATGAGCAGTTCTTC
TRBD1	-	12	TRBV10-3	TRBJ2-5	CASRDSQETQYF	TGTGCCAGTCGGGACAGCCAAGAGACCCAGTACTTC
-	-	14	TRBV18	TRBJ1-1	CASSPPSIGTEAFF	TGTGCCAGCTCACCACCGTCGATCGGCACTGAAGCTTTCTTT
TRBD1	once	17	TRBV5-4	TRBJ2-2	CASSLGGQEGVGGELFF	TGTGCCAGCAGCTTGGGGGGACAGGAAGGCGTTGGCGGGGAGCTGTTTTTT
-	-	15	TRBV5-6	TRBJ1-5	CASSFGTFSNQPQHF	TGTGCCAGCAGCTTCGGGACATTTAGCAATCAGCCCCAGCATTTT
TRBD2	-	20	TRBV27	TRBJ2-7	CASSLVSWLAGGGDSYEQYF	TGTGCCAGCAGTTTAGTTTCTTGGCTAGCGGGAGGGGGGGATTCCTACGAGCAGTACTTC
TRBD1	-	15	TRBV10-3	TRBJ1-1	CAISATGGENTEAFF	TGTGCCATCAGTGCGACAGGGGGCGAGAACACTGAAGCTTTCTTT
TRBD2	-	15	TRBV6-2/TRBV6-3	TRBJ2-1	CASSRRLAGDLMEFF	TGTGCCAGCAGCCGACGACTAGCGGGGGACTTAATGGAGTTCTTC
-	-	13	TRBV27	TRBJ2-7	CASSFTEPYEQYF	TGTGCCAGCAGTTTCACAGAGCCCTACGAGCAGTACTTC
-	-	20	TRBV7-4	TRBJ2-6	CASSYGDKIILGSGANVLTF	TGTGCCAGCAGCTACGGGGACAAGATAATCCTAGGCTCTGGGGCCAACGTCCTGACTTTC
-	-	13	TRBV5-6	TRBJ2-1	CASSLPGTNEQFF	TGTGCCAGCAGCTTGCCCGGGACTAATGAGCAGTTCTTC
-	few	15	TRBV5-1	TRBJ2-2	CASSLTTGNSGELFF	TGCGCCAGCAGCTTGACCACAGGAAACTCTGGGGAGCTGTTTTTT
-	-	14	TRBV5-5	TRBJ2-1	CASSLRGTYNEQFF	TGTGCCAGCAGCTTAAGGGGCACTTACAATGAGCAGTTCTTC
-	-	14	TRBV5-1	TRBJ2-7	CASSLYTGPYEQYF	TGCGCCAGCAGCTTGTATACAGGTCCATACGAGCAGTACTTC
-	-	14	TRBV5-1	TRBJ2-1	CASRPGHPYNEQFF	TGCGCCAGCAGACCGGGCCATCCTTACAATGAGCAGTTCTTC
-	few	15	TRBV18	TRBJ1-3	CASSPDSQPGNTIYF	TGTGCCAGCTCACCAGACAGCCAGCCTGGAAACACCATATATTTT
TRBD1	-	14	TRBV27	TRBJ1-5	CASSLRGQGQPQHF	TGTGCCAGCAGTTTGAGGGGACAGGGTCAGCCCCAGCATTTT
TRBD2	once	14	TRBV29-1	TRBJ2-3	CSVATSVNTDTQYF	TGCAGCGTCGCAACTAGCGTAAACACAGATACGCAGTATTTT
TRBD2	-	17	TRBV4-1	TRBJ2-1	CASSQDGSGSVSNEQFF	TGCGCCAGCAGCCAAGATGGAAGCGGGAGTGTAAGCAATGAGCAGTTCTTC
-	-	10	TRBV29-1	TRBJ2-4	CSGGENIQYF	TGCAGCGGGGGGGAAAACATTCAGTACTTC
-	-	15	TRBV4-3	TRBJ2-7	CASSQDLGTAYEQYF	TGCGCCAGCAGCCAAGATTTGGGCACAGCCTACGAGCAGTACTTC